This T cell receptor (beta chain) is from a study of blood T cell repertoires in COVID-19. Study at large: Sites in the United States, Italy and Spain provided acute and convalescent COVID-19 samples. Sources were T cells, B-cell-depleted T cells, or PBMCs; the material itself was cDNA or gDNA.

The CDR3 has 16 amino acids. The ends lost 6 bases at V and 5 bases at J; junction bases unmatched: 15. CDR1 is SNHLY and CDR2 is FYNNEI in the germline V gene. Source study methods: The authors estimated nucleated cell counts from reference gene primer amplification. Sequencing was performed with immunoSEQ multiplex PCR; in TCRdb, only in-frame clones are kept and a portion is missing. From that table come the V and J calls and clone size; the DNA was used to work out D and trimming. The sample lists fewer than 55,000 clones, approximately 78% seen once, with less than 15% in the top ten. The receptor was isolated from a human donor with acute or convalescent COVID-19. The donor label of this sample is uncertain. The V gene is TRBV2, the J gene TRBJ1-1; 7 bases map to TRBD1. Sequencing was carried out using peripheral blood. CDR3 nucleotide sequence: TGTGCCAGCAGGGGGGACAGCCGCGACCCGAGGACTGAAGCTTTCTTT. Translating gives CASRGDSRDPRTEAFF.